This TCR beta chain was retrieved from a study of tumor and adjacent non-tumor tissue in lung cancer. The V and J ends lost 0 bases and 6 bases respectively, with 16 bases between them. This CDR3 contains 16 residues. CDR1 and CDR2 from the germline V gene are SGHDT and YYEEEE. No cell sorting was done before RNA was extracted from the tissue. More than 3 cm separated this lung sample from the edge of the tumor. Donors were chemotherapy-naive, newly diagnosed lung cancer surgical patients in China, August–November 2014. Three rounds of nested PCR, following a modified ARM-PCR protocol, produced the TCRbeta library. TCRdb re-analysed the multiplex PCR reads in MiXCR, keeping a single row per CDR3 protein. Here the sample spans some 100,000 distinct CDR3 sequences, roughly two thirds being singletons. Only a few counts were recorded for this clonotype. A much larger clone is a single base away; this may be a read error.

The receptor was isolated from a man in his 60s with non-small cell lung cancer. This chain joins TRBV5-6 and TRBJ2-1; D perhaps matches TRBD2 (6 bases). What was sequenced was distant non-tumor lung tissue. The CDR3 nucleotides read TGTGCCAGCAGCTTGGTTGGAGGGTCCAGTCTCAATGAGCAGTTCTTC. Translating it yields CASSLVGGSSLNEQFF.